These 12 T cell receptor beta chains were sequenced from one sample in a study of shared T cell receptors in the human thymus. Method: immunoSEQ multiplex PCR; TCRdb's copy keeps in-frame clones and lacks some. Found here are roughly 560,000 clones, 75% to 85% of them singletons; the top ten hold roughly 0.013%. This sample also belongs to another study, concerning human thymus T cells.

The sequenced sample consisted of thymocytes. All receptors derive from a boy younger than two with a congenital heart defect.

The J gene is TRBJ1-5, the V gene TRBV27; 9 positions agree with TRBD1. This CDR3 contains 16 residues. The V gene end was trimmed by 5 bases and the J gene end by 7 bases; junction bases not matched to a gene: 12. Germline V gene data show CDR1 as MNHEY and CDR2 as SMNVEV (reference sequence). The CDR3 coding sequence is TGTGCCAGCAGTATCAGCCCGGGACAGGGTCCCCAGCCCCAGCATTTT. Amino acid sequence: CASSISPGQGPQPQHF.

This clone was picked up one time. The rearrangement links TRBV12-5 to TRBJ2-7; 9 positions agree with TRBD2. The V gene's germline CDR1 is LGHNT and CDR2 FRNRAP. Losses at the gene ends were 3 bases for V and 6 bases for J; bases not matched to a gene: 6. The CDR3 covers 14 residues. The CDR3: CASGFPSGTGEQYF. The DNA of the CDR3 is TGTGCTAGTGGTTTCCCTAGCGGGACGGGCGAGCAGTACTTC.

The chain carries TRBV4-1 and TRBJ2-7; 8 bases match TRBD2. This CDR3 is built from 16 residues. Germline CDR1 is MGHRA and CDR2 is YSYEKL. V shed 1 base, J shed 7 bases, and the junction held 12 bases outside the gene matches. Here the CDR3 DNA reads TGCGCCAGCAGCCAAGTACCGGGAGCGGGAGCAGGGGAGCAGTACTTC. Amino acids: CASSQVPGAGAGEQYF.

The CDR3 protein is CASSQAGDYRYEQYF. DNA of the CDR3: TGTGCCAGCAGCCAAGCTGGGGACTACCGCTACGAGCAGTACTTC. V gene TRBV14 combines with J gene TRBJ2-7, with TRBD2 matching over 7 bases. The CDR3 is 15 residues long. Per the germline V gene, CDR1 is SGHDN and CDR2 is FVKESK. V lost 1 base to trimming and J lost 3 bases; unmatched junction nucleotides: 6.

Concerning this clone: Other DNA sequences in the same sample also yield this CDR3. The chain employs TRBV28 and TRBJ1-1, with D maybe TRBD1 (6 bases). V was pared by 6 bases and J by 0 bases, with 11 bases between. Germline V gene lookup returns CDR1 MDHEN and CDR2 SYDVKM. This CDR3 spans 14 amino acids. In nucleotides, the CDR3 is TGTGCCAGCAGCCTCGACAGGATGAACACTGAAGCTTTCTTT. This sequence encodes CASSLDRMNTEAFF. The complete variable domain, with remaining parts taken from reference TRBV28 and TRBJ1-1, reads DVKVTQSSRYLVKRTGEKVFLECVQDMDHENMFWYRQDPGLGLRLIYFSYDVKMKEKGDIPEGYSVSREKKERFSLILESASTNQTSMYLCASSLDRMNTEAFFGQGTRLTVV.

This clone was seen just once. The rearrangement uses TRBV30 and TRBJ2-5; 10 bases agree with TRBD2. From germline, CDR1 is GTSNPN and CDR2 SVGIG (reference sequence). This CDR3 contains 18 residues. With V trimmed by 0 bases and J by 3 bases, 13 bases remained unmatched. This CDR3 reads CAWSVHTSGEGEEETQYF. CDR3 DNA: TGTGCCTGGAGTGTCCATACTAGCGGGGAGGGGGAGGAAGAGACCCAGTACTTC.

Only one count was recorded for this clone. The genes are TRBV2 and TRBJ2-5; a possible D gene is TRBD1 (7 bases). Germline-derived CDR1 and CDR2 are SNHLY and FYNNEI. The CDR3 has 16 amino acids. The V gene lost 6 bases and the J gene lost 4 bases, with 21 bases spanning the gap. DNA of the CDR3: TGTGCCAGCAGCGTGGGGGGACAGCTTAAGTCAGAGACCCAGTACTTC. Its protein product is CASSVGGQLKSETQYF.

This chain links TRBV7-2 with TRBJ2-1, with 7 bases matching TRBD2. Germline CDR1 and CDR2: SGHTA and FQGNSA. The CDR3 spans 17 residues. V was clipped by 5 bases and J by 7 bases; unmatched bases: 17. DNA for the CDR3: TGTGCCAGCAGCCCGGGTTTGGGAGGGGCGAACGGGAATGAGCAGTTCTTC. Amino acid sequence: CASSPGLGGANGNEQFF. Looking up the rest from reference TRBV7-2 and TRBJ2-1 gives the full variable domain: GAGVSQSPSNKVTEKGKDVELRCDPISGHTALYWYRQSLGQGLEFLIYFQGNSAPDKSGLPSDRFSAERTGGSVSTLTIQRTQQEDSAVYLCASSPGLGGANGNEQFFGPGTRLTVL.

This clone was observed once. The chain joins TRBV7-2 to TRBJ2-4; maybe TRBD2 (5 bases). The V end was cut by 5 bases, the J end by 2 bases, with 22 bases between. The germline V gene encodes CDR1 SGHTA and CDR2 FQGNSA. The CDR3 has 18 amino acids. CDR3: CASSLNPALVPTKNIQYF. For the CDR3, the DNA is TGTGCCAGCAGCCTCAATCCAGCACTAGTCCCTACCAAAAACATTCAGTACTTC.

This chain links TRBV28 with TRBJ2-1; tentative D call: TRBD2 (6 bases). The germline V gene has CDR1 MDHEN and CDR2 SYDVKM. Trimming took off 5 bases at V and 7 bases at J, with 15 bases between the two ends. The CDR3 covers 14 residues. The CDR3 protein is CASSPRVGGNEQFF. The CDR3 DNA reads TGTGCCAGCAGTCCTCGCGTTGGGGGGAATGAGCAGTTCTTC.

The J gene is TRBJ2-7, the V gene TRBV7-8, with 14 bases fitting TRBD2. This CDR3 comprises 15 residues. Germline loops: CDR1 SGHVS, CDR2 FQNEAQ. V shed 5 bases and J 6 bases; nucleotides not matched to a gene: 6. CDR3 nucleotides: TGTGCCAGCAGCGTGGGACTAGCGGGAGTTATCGAGCAGTACTTC. The encoded protein is CASSVGLAGVIEQYF. The variable domain in full, with the rest retrieved from reference TRBV7-8 and TRBJ2-7, is GAGVSQSPRYKVAKRGQDVALRCDPISGHVSLFWYQQALGQGPEFLTYFQNEAQLDKSGLPSDRFFAERPEGSVSTLKIQRTQQEDSAVYLCASSVGLAGVIEQYFGPGTRLTVT.

This chain connects TRBV7-4 to TRBJ2-1, with 10 bases aligning to TRBD2. This CDR3 region has 17 residues. The V gene's germline CDR1 is SGHVT and CDR2 SQSDAQ. After removal of 6 bases from V and 9 bases from J, the junction contained 17 bases not matched to a gene. DNA for the CDR3: TGTGCCAGCAGGAGCCACGGGCCTAGCGGGAGATTGGGTGAGCAGTTCTTC. Translating it yields CASRSHGPSGRLGEQFF.